Detailed here is one TCR beta chain. Looked up from germline, CDR1 is LNHDA and CDR2 is SQIVND (reference sequence). V shed 5 bases, J shed 5 bases, and the junction held 10 bases outside the gene matches. The CDR3 is 16 amino acids. Treatment noted: randomized to nivolumab then ipilimumab (arm A) or the reverse (arm B). This entry belongs to a study of sequential checkpoint blockade in melanoma. The protocol was immunoSEQ multiplex PCR, while the TCRdb copy is restricted to in-frame clones and leaves out a portion. The profile shows just under 20,000 clones, around 75% of them singletons. The receptor comes from a human donor with melanoma. The chain couples TRBV19 to TRBJ1-1; 11 bases are shared with TRBD1. The starting material was CD8+ T cells sorted from blood (inferred from file names), obtained from a patient given nivolumab and ipilimumab in sequence. As DNA, the CDR3 is TGTGCCAGTAGTTTCACCCGGACAGGGGGCCGGACTGAAGCTTTCTTT. Translation gives CASSFTRTGGRTEAFF.